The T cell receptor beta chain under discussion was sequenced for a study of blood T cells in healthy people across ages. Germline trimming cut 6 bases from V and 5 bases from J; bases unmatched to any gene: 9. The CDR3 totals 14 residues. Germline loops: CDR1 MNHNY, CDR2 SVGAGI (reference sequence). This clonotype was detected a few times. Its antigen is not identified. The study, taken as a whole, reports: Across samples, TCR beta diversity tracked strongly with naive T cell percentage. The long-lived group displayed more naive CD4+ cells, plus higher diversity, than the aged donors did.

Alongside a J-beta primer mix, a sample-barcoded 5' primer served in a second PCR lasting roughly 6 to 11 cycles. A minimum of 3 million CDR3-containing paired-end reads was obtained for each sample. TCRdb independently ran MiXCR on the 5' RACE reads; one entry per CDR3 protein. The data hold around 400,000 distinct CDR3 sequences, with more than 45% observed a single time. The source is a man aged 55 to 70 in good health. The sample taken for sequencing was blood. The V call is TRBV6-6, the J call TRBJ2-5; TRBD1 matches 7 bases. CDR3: CASSPTGREETQYF. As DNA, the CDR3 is TGTGCCAGCAGCCCGACAGGGCGAGAGGAGACCCAGTACTTC.